This T cell receptor beta chain was identified in a study of Graves' ophthalmopathy and Graves' hyperthyroidism. This clonotype was counted at least ten times. Trimming pared 2 bases from V and 0 bases from J, leaving 17 bases between. The CDR3 has 19 residues. The germline gives CDR1 MNHEY, CDR2 SVGAGI. Amplified material comprised TCR beta CDR3 regions derived from RNA transcripts. First-round RT-PCR with HTBI primers preceded a second-round multiplex PCR. From the multiplex PCR reads, TCRdb called clonotypes with MiXCR, one entry per CDR3 protein. The sample has about 620,000 distinct CDR3 sequences; about a fifth are singletons.

The sequence was obtained from a woman under 30 with stable Graves' hyperthyroidism. Some clones in this sample may be carry-over from other donors' samples. The gene calls are TRBV6-5 and TRBJ1-6; TRBD1 is a possible D gene (6 bases). The sequenced sample was peripheral blood. CDR3 coding DNA: TGTGCCAGCAGTTACGCTCCCTGGACAGAGAGCTCCTATAATTCACCCCTCCACTTT. As protein: CASSYAPWTESSYNSPLHF.